Listed below are T cell receptor beta chains from one sample, sequenced in a study of cytomegalovirus exposure and HLA in healthy donors. Libraries were prepared by immunoSEQ multiplex PCR; TCRdb keeps only in-frame clonotypes and omits some of them. The data hold 140,000 to 150,000 clones, with less than 10% observed a single time. The sequenced material came from PBMCs. Source of these receptors: a man in his fifties in good health and CMV-seronegative. Both conserved end residues are part of each CDR3. The order of the fields is D gene, J gene, V gene, clone size, CDR3 protein, CDR3 DNA. A D gene is named only where the DNA matches it firmly. For some rows the clone size is stated as once, few or many, or as a class when expanded; others skip it.

d_call: NA; j_call: TRBJ2-1; v_call: TRBV5-1; clone_size: few; cdr3_aa: CASSLEGYDFNEQFF; cdr3_nt: TGCGCCAGCAGCTTGGAAGGTTATGACTTTAATGAGCAGTTCTTC
d_call: NA; j_call: TRBJ1-1; v_call: TRBV6-1; clone_size: few; cdr3_aa: CASSGPRPRNTEAFF; cdr3_nt: TGTGCCAGCAGTGGCCCTAGACCACGGAACACTGAAGCTTTCTTT
d_call: TRBD1; j_call: TRBJ2-1; v_call: TRBV25-1; clone_size: NA; cdr3_aa: CASSLWDSRSYNEQFF; cdr3_nt: TGTGCCAGCAGTCTATGGGACAGTCGCTCCTACAATGAGCAGTTCTTC
d_call: TRBD2; j_call: TRBJ2-7; v_call: TRBV18; clone_size: few; cdr3_aa: CASSPVVQRETMQQYF; cdr3_nt: TGTGCCAGCTCACCAGTCGTCCAGCGGGAGACTATGCAGCAGTACTTC
d_call: NA; j_call: TRBJ2-1; v_call: TRBV6-4; clone_size: few; cdr3_aa: CASSDGQTSSYNEQFF; cdr3_nt: TGTGCCAGCAGTGACGGGCAGACGAGCTCCTACAATGAGCAGTTCTTC
d_call: NA; j_call: TRBJ1-2; v_call: TRBV2; clone_size: NA; cdr3_aa: CASSARRATNYGYTF; cdr3_nt: TGTGCCAGCAGTGCCCGCAGGGCTACTAACTATGGCTACACCTTC
d_call: TRBD2; j_call: TRBJ2-1; v_call: TRBV5-4; clone_size: NA; cdr3_aa: CASSGAGTSGRWGSYNEQFF; cdr3_nt: TGTGCCAGCAGCGGGGCCGGGACTAGCGGGAGGTGGGGCTCCTACAATGAGCAGTTCTTC
d_call: NA; j_call: TRBJ2-7; v_call: TRBV4-1; clone_size: few; cdr3_aa: CASSQDQGPREQYF; cdr3_nt: TGCGCCAGCAGCCAAGATCAGGGGCCGAGGGAGCAGTACTTC
d_call: TRBD1; j_call: TRBJ2-6; v_call: TRBV5-1; clone_size: NA; cdr3_aa: CASISAPGTGWETGANFLTF; cdr3_nt: TGCGCCAGCATCTCAGCCCCTGGGACAGGGTGGGAAACGGGGGCCAACTTCCTGACTTTC
d_call: TRBD1; j_call: TRBJ1-1; v_call: TRBV2; clone_size: NA; cdr3_aa: CASRPDRTTEAFF; cdr3_nt: TGTGCCAGCAGACCGGACAGGACCACTGAAGCTTTCTTT
d_call: NA; j_call: TRBJ1-1; v_call: TRBV7-2; clone_size: NA; cdr3_aa: CASSLMPGQTEAFF; cdr3_nt: TGTGCCAGCAGCTTAATGCCAGGGCAAACTGAAGCTTTCTTT
d_call: NA; j_call: TRBJ1-1; v_call: TRBV27; clone_size: NA; cdr3_aa: CASSLLAGELNTEAFF; cdr3_nt: TGTGCCAGCAGTTTGTTGGCAGGCGAACTGAACACTGAAGCTTTCTTT
d_call: TRBD2; j_call: TRBJ2-7; v_call: TRBV4-2; clone_size: NA; cdr3_aa: CASSRAGTSGGYEQYF; cdr3_nt: TGTGCCAGCAGCCGGGCCGGGACTAGCGGGGGCTACGAGCAGTACTTC
d_call: NA; j_call: TRBJ2-3; v_call: TRBV7-9; clone_size: NA; cdr3_aa: CASSLKGPRGNTDTQYF; cdr3_nt: TGTGCCAGCAGCTTAAAAGGCCCAAGGGGAAACACAGATACGCAGTATTTT
d_call: NA; j_call: TRBJ1-5; v_call: TRBV30; clone_size: NA; cdr3_aa: CAWSRGENQPQHF; cdr3_nt: TGTGCCTGGAGTCGGGGGGAGAATCAGCCCCAGCATTTT
d_call: TRBD2; j_call: TRBJ2-3; v_call: TRBV7-9; clone_size: NA; cdr3_aa: CASSFRVSTSGTDTQYF; cdr3_nt: TGTGCCAGCAGCTTTAGGGTCTCGACTAGCGGCACAGATACGCAGTATTTT
d_call: NA; j_call: TRBJ1-5; v_call: TRBV2; clone_size: many; cdr3_aa: CASSEAGRRVSNQPQHF; cdr3_nt: TGTGCCAGCAGTGAAGCTGGACGGAGGGTTAGCAATCAGCCCCAGCATTTT
d_call: TRBD1; j_call: TRBJ1-4; v_call: TRBV6-5; clone_size: few; cdr3_aa: CATGQGREKLFF; cdr3_nt: TGTGCCACGGGACAGGGCAGGGAAAAACTGTTTTTT
d_call: TRBD2; j_call: TRBJ2-7; v_call: TRBV7-6; clone_size: NA; cdr3_aa: CASSSLGLAGDHEQYF; cdr3_nt: TGTGCCAGCAGCTCTCTGGGACTAGCGGGAGATCATGAGCAGTACTTC
d_call: NA; j_call: TRBJ2-2; v_call: TRBV5-5; clone_size: few; cdr3_aa: CASSHRSGELFF; cdr3_nt: TGTGCCAGCAGCCATCGGTCCGGGGAGCTGTTTTTT
d_call: NA; j_call: TRBJ1-2; v_call: TRBV11-2; clone_size: NA; cdr3_aa: CASSPHPMANYGYTF; cdr3_nt: TGTGCCAGCAGTCCCCATCCTATGGCTAACTATGGCTACACCTTC
d_call: TRBD1; j_call: TRBJ1-1; v_call: TRBV29-1; clone_size: NA; cdr3_aa: CSVDKTGGWTEAFF; cdr3_nt: TGCAGCGTTGACAAGACAGGGGGTTGGACTGAAGCTTTCTTT
d_call: NA; j_call: TRBJ1-4; v_call: TRBV28; clone_size: NA; cdr3_aa: CASGYYRSTNEKLFF; cdr3_nt: TGTGCCAGCGGTTACTACCGCTCAACTAATGAAAAACTGTTTTTT
d_call: TRBD1; j_call: TRBJ2-4; v_call: TRBV28; clone_size: few; cdr3_aa: CASSFTRYRGLRKNIQYF; cdr3_nt: TGTGCCAGCAGTTTTACCCGTTACAGGGGTCTCCGGAAAAACATTCAGTACTTC
d_call: NA; j_call: TRBJ1-2; v_call: TRBV25-1; clone_size: few; cdr3_aa: CASSGSYGYTF; cdr3_nt: TGTGCCAGCAGCGGGAGCTATGGCTACACCTTC
d_call: TRBD2; j_call: TRBJ2-3; v_call: TRBV28; clone_size: NA; cdr3_aa: CASTPPRTSGSMIDTQYF; cdr3_nt: TGTGCCAGCACCCCTCCCCGGACTAGCGGGAGTATGATAGATACGCAGTATTTT
d_call: NA; j_call: TRBJ2-3; v_call: TRBV2; clone_size: few; cdr3_aa: CASSVRGGTDTQYF; cdr3_nt: TGTGCCAGCAGTGTCCGCGGAGGCACAGATACGCAGTATTTT
d_call: TRBD1; j_call: TRBJ1-1; v_call: TRBV10-1; clone_size: few; cdr3_aa: CASSEGTGPTEAFF; cdr3_nt: TGCGCCAGCAGTGAGGGGACAGGGCCCACTGAAGCTTTCTTT
d_call: TRBD2; j_call: TRBJ2-2; v_call: TRBV7-6; clone_size: NA; cdr3_aa: CASSLLAGGHLNTGELFF; cdr3_nt: TGTGCCAGCAGCTTATTAGCGGGGGGGCATCTGAACACCGGGGAGCTGTTTTTT
d_call: TRBD1; j_call: TRBJ2-3; v_call: TRBV6-5; clone_size: NA; cdr3_aa: CASSYSGQVRTDTQYF; cdr3_nt: TGTGCCAGCAGTTACTCGGGACAGGTCCGCACAGATACGCAGTATTTT
d_call: NA; j_call: TRBJ2-1; v_call: TRBV30; clone_size: NA; cdr3_aa: CAWSRNEQFF; cdr3_nt: TGTGCCTGGAGTCGTAATGAGCAGTTCTTC
d_call: TRBD1; j_call: TRBJ1-2; v_call: TRBV30; clone_size: NA; cdr3_aa: CAWIIPGTGGTGYTF; cdr3_nt: TGTGCCTGGATTATCCCAGGCACAGGGGGTACTGGCTACACCTTC
d_call: NA; j_call: TRBJ1-2; v_call: TRBV6-5; clone_size: NA; cdr3_aa: CASSFRRGANYGYTF; cdr3_nt: TGTGCCAGCAGTTTCCGCCGGGGAGCTAACTATGGCTACACCTTC
d_call: TRBD1; j_call: TRBJ2-1; v_call: TRBV19; clone_size: few; cdr3_aa: CASSPRTGADEQFF; cdr3_nt: TGTGCCAGTAGTCCCCGGACAGGGGCCGATGAGCAGTTCTTC
d_call: NA; j_call: TRBJ2-3; v_call: TRBV30; clone_size: NA; cdr3_aa: CASDSGTPGDTQYF; cdr3_nt: TGTGCCAGTGATAGCGGCACCCCGGGAGATACGCAGTATTTT
d_call: TRBD1; j_call: TRBJ1-2; v_call: TRBV6-1; clone_size: NA; cdr3_aa: CASSKTGGREGYTF; cdr3_nt: TGTGCCAGCAGTAAGACAGGGGGCAGGGAGGGCTACACCTTC
d_call: TRBD1; j_call: TRBJ1-2; v_call: TRBV7-9; clone_size: few; cdr3_aa: CASSLASGTAYGYTF; cdr3_nt: TGTGCCAGCAGCTTAGCATCAGGGACAGCCTATGGCTACACCTTC
d_call: TRBD1; j_call: TRBJ1-1; v_call: TRBV27; clone_size: few; cdr3_aa: CASRGQGAGTEAFF; cdr3_nt: TGTGCCAGCAGGGGACAGGGGGCTGGGACTGAAGCTTTCTTT
d_call: NA; j_call: TRBJ1-1; v_call: TRBV5-1; clone_size: few; cdr3_aa: CASSPREADTEAFF; cdr3_nt: TGCGCCAGCAGCCCGCGGGAGGCGGACACTGAAGCTTTCTTT
d_call: TRBD1; j_call: TRBJ2-5; v_call: TRBV30; clone_size: NA; cdr3_aa: CAWDQDRGLQETQYF; cdr3_nt: TGTGCCTGGGACCAGGACAGGGGGTTGCAGGAGACCCAGTACTTC
d_call: NA; j_call: TRBJ1-1; v_call: TRBV5-6; clone_size: few; cdr3_aa: CASSLGNGEAFF; cdr3_nt: TGTGCCAGCAGCTTGGGAAACGGGGAAGCTTTCTTT
d_call: NA; j_call: TRBJ1-2; v_call: TRBV2; clone_size: few; cdr3_aa: CASSELRDYGYTF; cdr3_nt: TGTGCCAGCAGTGAACTCAGGGACTATGGCTACACCTTC
d_call: NA; j_call: TRBJ1-5; v_call: TRBV19; clone_size: NA; cdr3_aa: CASSSPPPGNGNQPQHF; cdr3_nt: TGTGCCAGTAGTAGCCCCCCTCCGGGAAATGGCAATCAGCCCCAGCATTTT
d_call: NA; j_call: TRBJ1-1; v_call: TRBV13; clone_size: NA; cdr3_aa: CASSLGRGSTEAFF; cdr3_nt: TGTGCCAGCAGCTTAGGTCGGGGATCCACTGAAGCTTTCTTT
d_call: NA; j_call: TRBJ2-1; v_call: TRBV11-2; clone_size: few; cdr3_aa: CASSSLAEQFF; cdr3_nt: TGTGCCAGCAGCTCGCTAGCGGAGCAGTTCTTC
d_call: TRBD2; j_call: TRBJ2-7; v_call: TRBV7-2; clone_size: few; cdr3_aa: CASSLGGSGAQGEQYF; cdr3_nt: TGTGCCAGCAGCTTAGGGGGTAGCGGGGCCCAGGGCGAGCAGTACTTC
d_call: NA; j_call: TRBJ1-2; v_call: TRBV20-1; clone_size: few; cdr3_aa: CSARTLEGYTF; cdr3_nt: TGCAGTGCTAGGACCTTGGAGGGCTACACCTTC
d_call: TRBD2; j_call: TRBJ2-3; v_call: TRBV10-1; clone_size: NA; cdr3_aa: CASSTGLAVDTDTQYF; cdr3_nt: TGCGCCAGCAGTACGGGACTAGCGGTTGACACAGATACGCAGTATTTT
d_call: NA; j_call: TRBJ2-2; v_call: TRBV7-9; clone_size: NA; cdr3_aa: CASSPRGLSTGELFF; cdr3_nt: TGTGCCAGCAGCCCCCGAGGACTTAGCACCGGGGAGCTGTTTTTT